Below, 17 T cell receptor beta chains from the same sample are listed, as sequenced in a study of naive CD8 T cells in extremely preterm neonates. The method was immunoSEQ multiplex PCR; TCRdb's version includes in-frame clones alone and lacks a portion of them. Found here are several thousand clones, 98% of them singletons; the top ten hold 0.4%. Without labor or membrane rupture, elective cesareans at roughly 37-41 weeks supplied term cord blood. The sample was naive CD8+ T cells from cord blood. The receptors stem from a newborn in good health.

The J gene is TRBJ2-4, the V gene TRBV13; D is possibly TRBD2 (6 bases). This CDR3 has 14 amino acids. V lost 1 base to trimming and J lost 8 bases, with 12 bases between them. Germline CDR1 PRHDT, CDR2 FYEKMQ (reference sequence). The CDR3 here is CASSLAGGEDIQYF. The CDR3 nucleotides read TGTGCCAGCAGCTTAGCTGGAGGGGAGGACATTCAGTACTTC.

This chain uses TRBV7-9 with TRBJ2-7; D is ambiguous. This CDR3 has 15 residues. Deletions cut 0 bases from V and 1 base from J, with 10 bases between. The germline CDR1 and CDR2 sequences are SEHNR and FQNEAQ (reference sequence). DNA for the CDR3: TGTGCCAGCAGCTTAGCTTCGGCTAGGTCCTACGAGCAGTACTTC. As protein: CASSLASARSYEQYF. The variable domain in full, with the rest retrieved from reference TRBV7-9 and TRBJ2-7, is DTGVSQNPRHKITKRGQNVTFRCDPISEHNRLYWYRQTLGQGPEFLTYFQNEAQLEKSRLLSDRFSAERPKGSFSTLEIQRTEQGDSAMYLCASSLASARSYEQYFGPGTRLTVT.

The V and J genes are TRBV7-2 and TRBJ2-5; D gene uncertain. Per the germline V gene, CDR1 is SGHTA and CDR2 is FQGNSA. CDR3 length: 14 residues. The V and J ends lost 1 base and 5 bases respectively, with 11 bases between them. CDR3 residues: CASSLGGFDETQYF. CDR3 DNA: TGTGCCAGCAGCTTAGGCGGCTTTGATGAGACCCAGTACTTC.

The CDR3 coding sequence is TGCGCCAGCAGCCACCTGACTAGACCACAAGAGACCCAGTACTTC. Translating gives CASSHLTRPQETQYF. V is TRBV4-1 and J is TRBJ2-5; D may be TRBD2 (6 bases). V dropped 3 bases and J dropped 2 bases, with 13 bases sitting between them. Germline CDR1 reads MGHRA; CDR2 reads YSYEKL. The CDR3 is 15 amino acids.

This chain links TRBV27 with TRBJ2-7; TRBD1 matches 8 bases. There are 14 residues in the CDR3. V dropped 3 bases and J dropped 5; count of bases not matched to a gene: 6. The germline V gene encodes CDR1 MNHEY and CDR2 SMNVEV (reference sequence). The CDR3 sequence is CASSFSRTGHEQYF. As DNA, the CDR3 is TGTGCCAGCAGTTTCTCTCGGACAGGGCACGAGCAGTACTTC.

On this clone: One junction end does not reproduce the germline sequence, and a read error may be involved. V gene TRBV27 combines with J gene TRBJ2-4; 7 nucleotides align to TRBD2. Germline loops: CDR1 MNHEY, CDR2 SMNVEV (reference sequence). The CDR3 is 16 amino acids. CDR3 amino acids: CAGSPTITSVKNIQYF. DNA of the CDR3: TGTGCCGGCAGTCCGACTATTACTAGCGTTAAAAACATTCAGTACTTC.

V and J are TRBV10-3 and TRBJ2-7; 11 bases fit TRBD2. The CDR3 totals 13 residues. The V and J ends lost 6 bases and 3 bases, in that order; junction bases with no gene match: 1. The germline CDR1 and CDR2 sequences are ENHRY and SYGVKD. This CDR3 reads CAISGTSGYEQYF. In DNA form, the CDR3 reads TGTGCCATCAGCGGGACTAGCGGCTACGAGCAGTACTTC.

CDR3 bases: TGTGCCAGCAGCAAGCTCGAGCAGTACTTC. This sequence encodes CASSKLEQYF. The rearrangement joins TRBV11-2 to TRBJ2-7; D ambiguous. In germline, CDR1 is SGHAT, CDR2 FQNNGV. V was trimmed by 5 bases and J by 6 bases, leaving 5 bases between them. The CDR3 consists of 10 residues.

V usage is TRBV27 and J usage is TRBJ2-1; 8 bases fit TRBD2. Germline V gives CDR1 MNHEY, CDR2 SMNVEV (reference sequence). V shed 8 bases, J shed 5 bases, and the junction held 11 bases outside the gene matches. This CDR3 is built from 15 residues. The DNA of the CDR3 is TGTGCCAGCGGCAACCCCACTAGCGGCCACAATGAGCAGTTCTTC. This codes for CASGNPTSGHNEQFF.

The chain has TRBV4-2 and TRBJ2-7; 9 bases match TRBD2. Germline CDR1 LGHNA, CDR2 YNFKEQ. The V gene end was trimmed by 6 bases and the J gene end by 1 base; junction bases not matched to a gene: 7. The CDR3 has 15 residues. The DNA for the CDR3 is TGTGCCAGCAGTGCCGGGACTAGCTCTTCCTACGAGCAGTACTTC. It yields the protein CASSAGTSSSYEQYF.

The DNA of the CDR3 is TGTGCCAGCAGCTCGACAGGGTGGAACACTGAAGCTTTCTTT. Amino acids: CASSSTGWNTEAFF. The chain has TRBV5-4 and TRBJ1-1; 7 bases are a match to TRBD1. Per the germline V gene, CDR1 is SGHNT and CDR2 is YYREEE (reference sequence). Trimming removed 3 bases from V and 1 base from J; junction bases left unmatched: 3. CDR3 length: 14 amino acids.

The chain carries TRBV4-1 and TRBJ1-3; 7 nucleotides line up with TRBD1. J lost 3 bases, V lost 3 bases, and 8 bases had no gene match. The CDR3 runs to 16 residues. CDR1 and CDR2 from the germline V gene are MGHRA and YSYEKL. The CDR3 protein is CASSQAGRGIGNTIYF. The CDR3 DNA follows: TGCGCCAGCAGCCAGGCCGGCAGGGGGATTGGAAACACCATATATTTT.

The CDR3 DNA sequence: TGTGCCAGCAGCCAAGATTGGGCAGGGGGCAATCAGCCCCAGCATTTT. It is translated as CASSQDWAGGNQPQHF. This chain joins TRBV4-2 and TRBJ1-5; weak D call: TRBD1 (6 bases). The ends were cut back, 0 bases at V and 2 bases at J, with 11 bases in the middle. Germline CDR1 reads LGHNA; CDR2 reads YNFKEQ. The CDR3 covers 16 residues.

CDR3 DNA sequence: TGTGCCAGCAGCGTCAAAGCGGGGGGGCCCCCGAACACCGGGGAGCTGTTTTTT. Protein product: CASSVKAGGPPNTGELFF. The chain is built from TRBV9 and TRBJ2-2; 10 bases fit TRBD2. Per the germline V gene, CDR1 is SGDLS and CDR2 is YYNGEE. The ends lost 2 bases at V and 0 bases at J; junction bases unmatched: 7. The CDR3 totals 18 residues.

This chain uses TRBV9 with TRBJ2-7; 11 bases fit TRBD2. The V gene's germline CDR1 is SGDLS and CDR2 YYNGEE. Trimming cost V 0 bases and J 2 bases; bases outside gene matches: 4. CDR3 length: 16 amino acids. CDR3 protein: CASSVEGLAGPYEQYF. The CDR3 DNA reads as TGTGCCAGCAGCGTAGAAGGACTAGCGGGTCCCTACGAGCAGTACTTC.

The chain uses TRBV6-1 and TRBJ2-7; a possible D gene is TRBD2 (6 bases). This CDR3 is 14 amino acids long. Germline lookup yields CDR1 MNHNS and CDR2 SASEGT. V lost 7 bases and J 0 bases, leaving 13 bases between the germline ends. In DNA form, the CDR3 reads TGTGCCAGCACGGTCACTAGCTCCTCCTACGAGCAGTACTTC. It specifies CASTVTSSSYEQYF.

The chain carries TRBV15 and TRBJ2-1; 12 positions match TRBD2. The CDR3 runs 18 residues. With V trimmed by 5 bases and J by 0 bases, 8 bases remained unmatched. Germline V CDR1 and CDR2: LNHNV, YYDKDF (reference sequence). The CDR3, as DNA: TGTGCCACCAGCGCCGGACTAGCGGGGAAAAGCTCCTACAATGAGCAGTTCTTC. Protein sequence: CATSAGLAGKSSYNEQFF.